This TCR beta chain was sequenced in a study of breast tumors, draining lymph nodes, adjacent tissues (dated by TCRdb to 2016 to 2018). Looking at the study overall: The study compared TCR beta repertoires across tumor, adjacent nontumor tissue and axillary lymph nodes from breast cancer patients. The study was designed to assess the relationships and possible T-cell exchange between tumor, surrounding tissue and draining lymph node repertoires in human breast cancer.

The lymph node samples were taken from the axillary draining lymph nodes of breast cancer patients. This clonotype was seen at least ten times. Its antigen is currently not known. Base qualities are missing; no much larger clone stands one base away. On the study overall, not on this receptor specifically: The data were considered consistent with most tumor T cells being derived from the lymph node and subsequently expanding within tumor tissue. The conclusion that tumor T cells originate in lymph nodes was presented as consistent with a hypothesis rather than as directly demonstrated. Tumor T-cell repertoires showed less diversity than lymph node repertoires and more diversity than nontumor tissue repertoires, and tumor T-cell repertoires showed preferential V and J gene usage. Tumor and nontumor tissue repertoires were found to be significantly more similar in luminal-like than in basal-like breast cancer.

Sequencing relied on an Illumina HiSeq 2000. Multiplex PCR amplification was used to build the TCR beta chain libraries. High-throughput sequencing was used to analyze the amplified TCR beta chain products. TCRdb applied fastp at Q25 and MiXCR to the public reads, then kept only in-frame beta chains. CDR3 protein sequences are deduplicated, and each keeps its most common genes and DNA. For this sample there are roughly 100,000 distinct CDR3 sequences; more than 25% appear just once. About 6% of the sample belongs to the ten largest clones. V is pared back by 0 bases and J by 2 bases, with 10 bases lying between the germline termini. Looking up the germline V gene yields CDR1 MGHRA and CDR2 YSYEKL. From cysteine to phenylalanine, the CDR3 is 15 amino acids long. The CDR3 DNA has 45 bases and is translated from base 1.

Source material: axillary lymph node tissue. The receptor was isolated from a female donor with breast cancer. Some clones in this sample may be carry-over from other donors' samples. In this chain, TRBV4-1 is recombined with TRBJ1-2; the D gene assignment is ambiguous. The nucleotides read TGCGCCAGCAGCCAAGATAACAGCCGGAACTATGGCTACACCTTC. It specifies CASSQDNSRNYGYTF.